These T cell receptor beta chains were read from a single sample in a study of early T cells in non-severe SARS-CoV-2 infection. Each CDR3 protein is one row after TCRdb ran MiXCR on the 5' RACE reads. The sample has some 64,000 distinct CDR3 sequences, about 12% seen once. Sequencing was carried out using whole blood. The origin of the receptors is an adult who was a healthcare worker with PCR-confirmed SARS-CoV-2 infection or an uninfected control (not recorded which). Both conserved end residues are part of each CDR3. Each record gives: V gene, clone size, D gene, CDR3 length, J gene, CDR3 protein, CDR3 DNA. A D gene is named only where the DNA matches it firmly. Only part of the rows carry a size: once, few, many, or a class if the clone is expanded.

V: TRBV5-4
size: many
D: TRBD2
length: 16
J: TRBJ2-7
CDR3: CASSSRGTSGAYEQYF
DNA: TGTGCCAGCAGCTCCCGGGGGACTAGCGGAGCCTACGAGCAGTACTTC

V: TRBV27
size: -
D: TRBD1
length: 16
J: TRBJ2-7
CDR3: CASSFRGDRAGYEQYF
DNA: TGTGCCAGCAGTTTTCGGGGGGACAGGGCTGGCTACGAGCAGTACTTC

V: TRBV29-1
size: -
D: -
length: 12
J: TRBJ2-1
CDR3: CSVDFGGHEQFF
DNA: TGCAGCGTTGATTTCGGGGGGCATGAGCAGTTCTTC

V: TRBV11-3
size: many
D: -
length: 13
J: TRBJ1-5
CDR3: CASSLFNSGPQHF
DNA: TGTGCCAGCAGCTTATTCAACTCTGGGCCCCAGCATTTT

V: TRBV5-1
size: -
D: -
length: 14
J: TRBJ1-1
CDR3: CASSLSRLNTEAFF
DNA: TGCGCCAGCAGCTTGAGCAGACTGAACACTGAAGCTTTCTTT

V: TRBV7-2
size: -
D: -
length: 13
J: TRBJ2-2
CDR3: CANSLGAGRELFF
DNA: TGTGCCAACAGCTTGGGAGCGGGCCGGGAGCTGTTTTTT

V: TRBV12-3/TRBV12-4
size: -
D: -
length: 15
J: TRBJ2-3
CDR3: CATRQTETSTDTQYF
DNA: TGTGCCACCCGGCAAACGGAGACTAGCACAGATACGCAGTATTTT

V: TRBV6-1
size: many
D: -
length: 12
J: TRBJ2-5
CDR3: CASRDGFGTQYF
DNA: TGTGCCAGCAGGGACGGGTTCGGGACCCAGTACTTC

V: TRBV7-8
size: few
D: -
length: 13
J: TRBJ2-1
CDR3: CASSLSGNNEQFF
DNA: TGTGCCAGCAGCTTATCGGGAAACAATGAGCAGTTCTTC

V: TRBV7-6
size: few
D: -
length: 14
J: TRBJ2-5
CDR3: CASSLAAGRETQYF
DNA: TGTGCCAGCAGCTTAGCCGCGGGGAGGGAGACCCAGTACTTC

V: TRBV11-2
size: many
D: -
length: 12
J: TRBJ2-1
CDR3: CASSVIANEQFF
DNA: TGTGCCAGCAGTGTGATAGCGAATGAGCAGTTCTTC

V: TRBV9
size: -
D: TRBD1
length: 13
J: TRBJ1-1
CDR3: CASSPGTGDEAFF
DNA: TGTGCCAGCAGCCCAGGGACAGGGGATGAAGCTTTCTTT

V: TRBV11-2
size: many
D: -
length: 14
J: TRBJ2-1
CDR3: CASSLDPLLNEQFF
DNA: TGTGCCAGCAGCCTAGACCCCCTCCTGAATGAGCAGTTCTTC

V: TRBV4-1
size: -
D: TRBD1
length: 16
J: TRBJ2-7
CDR3: CASSPGNRDRDHEQYF
DNA: TGCGCCAGCAGCCCCGGGAACCGGGACAGGGACCACGAGCAGTACTTC

V: TRBV29-1
size: few
D: -
length: 13
J: TRBJ1-1
CDR3: CSALQGENTEAFF
DNA: TGCAGCGCGTTACAGGGAGAGAACACTGAAGCTTTCTTT

V: TRBV11-2
size: -
D: -
length: 14
J: TRBJ2-3
CDR3: CASSLVGNTDTQYF
DNA: TGTGCCAGCAGCTTAGTTGGGAACACAGATACGCAGTATTTT

V: TRBV29-1
size: few
D: -
length: 13
J: TRBJ1-1
CDR3: CSVRAREYTEAFF
DNA: TGCAGCGTCAGGGCCAGGGAATACACTGAAGCTTTCTTT

V: TRBV7-2
size: -
D: -
length: 12
J: TRBJ2-5
CDR3: CASSSQQETQYF
DNA: TGTGCCAGCAGCTCACAGCAGGAGACCCAGTACTTC

V: TRBV29-1
size: few
D: -
length: 12
J: TRBJ1-1
CDR3: CSVVVPPEVAFF
DNA: TGCAGCGTTGTAGTGCCTCCCGAGGTTGCTTTCTTT

V: TRBV20-1
size: many
D: TRBD1
length: 14
J: TRBJ1-3
CDR3: CSARGTGHTDTIYF
DNA: TGCAGTGCTAGGGGGACAGGGCATACGGACACCATATATTTT

V: TRBV7-3
size: many
D: -
length: 15
J: TRBJ1-6
CDR3: CASSLHDSPNSPLHF
DNA: TGTGCCAGCAGCTTACACGACAGTCCCAATTCACCCCTCCACTTT

V: TRBV3-1
size: -
D: -
length: 11
J: TRBJ1-2
CDR3: CASSSKGGYTF
DNA: TGTGCCAGCAGCTCGAAGGGTGGCTACACCTTC

V: TRBV5-1
size: few
D: -
length: 13
J: TRBJ2-7
CDR3: CASSPHVTGNKNF
DNA: TGTGCCAGCAGCCCGCACGTCACAGGGAACAAGAACTTC

V: TRBV4-3
size: many
D: -
length: 16
J: TRBJ2-1
CDR3: CASSQLTDWMSREQFF
DNA: TGCGCCAGCAGCCAACTCACAGACTGGATGTCACGTGAGCAGTTCTTC

V: TRBV5-1
size: -
D: -
length: 15
J: TRBJ2-3
CDR3: CASSVYGPSTDTQYF
DNA: TGCGCCAGCAGCGTCTACGGACCGAGCACAGATACGCAGTATTTT

V: TRBV29-1
size: -
D: TRBD1
length: 13
J: TRBJ1-4
CDR3: CSVGGTGREKLFF
DNA: TGCAGCGTTGGGGGGACAGGGCGTGAAAAACTGTTTTTT

V: TRBV5-1
size: many
D: TRBD1
length: 15
J: TRBJ1-1
CDR3: CASSWTGQGSTEAFF
DNA: TGCGCCAGCAGCTGGACCGGACAGGGCAGTACTGAAGCTTTCTTT

V: TRBV29-1
size: many
D: -
length: 10
J: TRBJ1-1
CDR3: CSGGDTEAFF
DNA: TGCAGCGGAGGGGACACTGAAGCTTTCTTT

V: TRBV7-2
size: -
D: TRBD2
length: 16
J: TRBJ2-1
CDR3: CASSFSSKAGAGVQFF
DNA: TGTGCCAGCAGCTTCAGCAGCAAGGCGGGAGCGGGTGTGCAGTTCTTC

V: TRBV9
size: -
D: -
length: 13
J: TRBJ2-7
CDR3: CASSVEWSGEQYF
DNA: TGTGCCAGCAGCGTAGAGTGGTCCGGCGAGCAGTACTTC

V: TRBV7-6
size: few
D: TRBD2
length: 17
J: TRBJ2-5
CDR3: CASSLGVLAVYQETQYF
DNA: TGTGCCAGCAGCTTAGGAGTGCTAGCGGTTTACCAAGAGACCCAGTACTTC

V: TRBV10-3
size: many
D: TRBD2
length: 16
J: TRBJ2-1
CDR3: CAISESAGVNGNEQFF
DNA: TGTGCCATCAGTGAGTCGGCGGGAGTGAACGGCAATGAGCAGTTCTTC

V: TRBV7-7
size: few
D: -
length: 13
J: TRBJ1-1
CDR3: CASSTDMNTEAFF
DNA: TGTGCTAGCAGCACCGATATGAACACTGAAGCTTTCTTT

V: TRBV7-2
size: -
D: -
length: 15
J: TRBJ1-1
CDR3: CASSFFGGGRTEAFF
DNA: TGTGCCAGCAGCTTTTTTGGGGGTGGTCGAACTGAAGCTTTCTTT

V: TRBV6-2/TRBV6-3
size: few
D: -
length: 15
J: TRBJ2-2
CDR3: CASSYGSSNTGELFF
DNA: TGTGCCAGCAGTTACGGGAGTTCGAACACCGGGGAGCTGTTTTTT

V: TRBV7-8
size: few
D: -
length: 14
J: TRBJ2-3
CDR3: CASSRETSTDTQYF
DNA: TGTGCCAGCAGCCGTGAGACTAGCACAGATACGCAGTATTTT

V: TRBV12-3/TRBV12-4
size: -
D: -
length: 15
J: TRBJ2-1
CDR3: CASSLAGSSYNEQFF
DNA: TGTGCCAGCAGTTTGGCGGGCAGCTCCTACAATGAGCAGTTCTTC